This T cell receptor beta chain was observed in a study of metastatic and nonmetastatic thyroid tumors. On the study more broadly: Malignant and benign thyroid patients had repertoires compared in peripheral blood and tumor or nodule tissue.

Original handling: Differences in CDR3 between clinicopathological groups were drawn on to build a classifier intended to discriminate distant-metastatic papillary thyroid cancer patients. TCRdb reanalyzed the PCR reads via MiXCR. The V and J calls were not made by the authors but by TCRdb's processing. The data contain 7,800 or so clones, under 20% of them singletons. The CDR3 totals 14 residues. Germline-derived CDR1 and CDR2 are SGDLS and YYNGEE. V lost 1 base, J lost 4 bases, and 11 bases lay in between. This clone was recorded at least ten times. The antigen remains unidentified. The study's findings and limits: It was reportedly found that TCR beta diversity was significantly higher in malignant thyroid tumors than in benign nodules, a difference seen in both blood and tumor samples.

Thyroid surgery was performed in patients who had received no treatment beforehand. The sample consisted of adjacent normal tissue. The TCR was taken from a female donor with papillary thyroid cancer or a benign thyroid nodule (not recorded which). Some clones in this sample may be carry-over from other donors' samples. The chain couples TRBV9 to TRBJ1-1; D perhaps matches TRBD1 (5 bases). CDR3 nucleotides: TGTGCCAGCAGCGTACGGGGGACGGGCACTGAAGCTTTCTTT. Translating gives CASSVRGTGTEAFF.